Presented here are 25 T cell receptor beta chains from one specimen sequenced in a study of blood T cell repertoires in COVID-19. The data were produced by immunoSEQ multiplex PCR, yet TCRdb's version contains in-frame clones alone and is incomplete. The sample shows around 200,000 clones, roughly nine tenths of them seen only once. The sequenced material came from PBMCs or T cells enriched from blood (not recorded which). All receptors come from a woman aged 50 to 60 in a cohort exposed to, infected with or recovered from COVID-19 (not recorded which).

The chain combines TRBV7-9 with TRBJ1-1; the D is unclear. V lost 8 bases and J lost 5, with 6 bases in between. Germline V gene lookup returns CDR1 SEHNR and CDR2 FQNEAQ (reference sequence). The CDR3 is 10 amino acids. For the CDR3, the DNA is TGTGCCAGCGAGGGAACTGAAGCTTTCTTT. Translating it yields CASEGTEAFF.

J is TRBJ1-5 and V is TRBV4-1, with D possibly being TRBD1 (5 bases). Germline assignment: CDR1 MGHRA and CDR2 YSYEKL. This CDR3 has 15 amino acids. The germline V and J ends were trimmed by 0 bases and 7 bases, with 13 bases remaining between them. Written as DNA, the CDR3 is TGCGCCAGCAGCCAAGATTCGGGCAGGGCACAGCCCCAGCATTTT. Encoded protein: CASSQDSGRAQPQHF.

The chain recombines TRBV5-4 with TRBJ2-5, with 10 bases aligning to TRBD2. The length of the CDR3 is 14 residues. The ends lost 6 bases at V and 3 bases at J; junction bases unmatched: 5. Germline CDR1 SGHNT, CDR2 YYREEE (reference sequence). The CDR3 loop is CASTTSGAKETQYF. The CDR3 region has the DNA TGTGCCAGCACCACTAGCGGGGCAAAAGAGACCCAGTACTTC.

The chain carries TRBV2 and TRBJ1-6, with a weak D call TRBD1 (6 bases). The V gene's germline CDR1 is SNHLY and CDR2 FYNNEI. V shed 6 bases and J shed 0 bases, with 12 bases lying between them. There are 16 residues in the CDR3. This CDR3 reads CASRQGLSSYNSPLHF. The CDR3 DNA sequence: TGTGCCAGCAGACAGGGCCTAAGCTCCTATAATTCACCCCTCCACTTT.

The chain combines TRBV9 with TRBJ2-2; no clear D gene. The germline V gene encodes CDR1 SGDLS and CDR2 YYNGEE. With 4 bases removed from V and 5 bases from J, the gap between germline ends came to 6 bases. This CDR3 has 12 amino acids. The CDR3 bases are TGTGCCAGCAGCACTCGGACCGGGGAGCTGTTTTTT. Translating gives CASSTRTGELFF.

V is TRBV7-2 and J is TRBJ1-2; 7 nucleotides match TRBD1. The V segment lost 1 base and the J segment 5 bases; nucleotides outside the gene matches: 10. This CDR3 has 16 amino acids. Germline V gene lookup returns CDR1 SGHTA and CDR2 FQGNSA. CDR3 protein: CASSLDAAGGIYGYTF. The CDR3 DNA reads as TGTGCCAGCAGCTTAGATGCGGCAGGGGGAATATATGGCTACACCTTC.

The chain joins TRBV7-9 to TRBJ2-6; a weak D match, TRBD2 (6 bases). From germline, CDR1 is SEHNR and CDR2 FQNEAQ (reference sequence). V lost 10 bases, J lost 4 bases, and 14 bases lay in between. The CDR3 contains 14 residues. This CDR3 is CANPGGSGANVLTF. Written as DNA, the CDR3 is TGTGCCAACCCCGGGGGATCAGGGGCCAACGTCCTGACTTTC.

This chain links TRBV5-1 with TRBJ2-2, with a tentative D call TRBD2 (5 bases). The V end was cut by 4 bases, the J end by 0 bases, with 7 bases between. CDR1 is SGHRS, CDR2 YFSETQ, per germline. The CDR3 runs 14 residues. This chain's CDR3 is CASSGGANTGELFF. The DNA for the CDR3 is TGCGCCAGCAGCGGAGGTGCGAACACCGGGGAGCTGTTTTTT.

This clone was seen only a few times. J is TRBJ1-4 and V is TRBV10-3, with D maybe TRBD1 (6 bases). The V end lost 3 bases, the J end lost 10 bases, and 12 bases lay between the germline ends. From germline, CDR1 is ENHRY and CDR2 SYGVKD. The CDR3 runs to 13 residues. The CDR3 region has the DNA TGTGCCATCAGTGACGCCAGGACAGCAAAACTGTTTTTT. Protein sequence: CAISDARTAKLFF.

This clone occurred once. The chain combines TRBV4-1 with TRBJ1-4; D ambiguous. The CDR3 has 16 residues. In germline, CDR1 is MGHRA, CDR2 YSYEKL. V was trimmed by 0 bases and J by 5 bases, leaving 13 bases between them. As DNA, the CDR3 is TGCGCCAGCAGCCAAGAGCCAGGACTGATGAATGAAAAACTGTTTTTT. Protein product: CASSQEPGLMNEKLFF.

V and J are TRBV11-3 and TRBJ2-1; 13 bases align to TRBD2. CDR3 length: 17 residues. The trim removed 5 bases at V and 4 bases at J, leaving 8 bases unmatched. Germline CDR1 and CDR2: SGHNT and YENEEA. For the CDR3, the DNA is TGTGCCAGCAGCGAGGGGAGGACTAGCGGGGGATACAATGAGCAGTTCTTC. This gives the protein CASSEGRTSGGYNEQFF. Looking up the rest from reference TRBV11-3 and TRBJ2-1 gives the full variable domain: EAGVVQSPRYKIIEKKQPVAFWCNPISGHNTLYWYLQNLGQGPELLIRYENEEAVDDSQLPKDRFSAERLKGVDSTLKIQPAELGDSAVYLCASSEGRTSGGYNEQFFGPGTRLTVL.

This sequence joins TRBV19 and TRBJ1-1; weak D call: TRBD1 (6 bases). The CDR3 covers 15 residues. V dropped 1 base and J dropped 1 base, with 10 bases sitting between them. Germline V CDR1 and CDR2: LNHDA, SQIVND (reference sequence). The CDR3 DNA sequence: TGTGCCAGTAGTATAGGGGGGCTGGGGAACACTGAAGCTTTCTTT. This codes for CASSIGGLGNTEAFF.

The V and J genes are TRBV4-2 and TRBJ1-1; D gene uncertain. This CDR3 is 13 amino acids long. V was cut by 1 base and J by 1 base, with 4 bases left in between. Per germline, CDR1 LGHNA and CDR2 YNFKEQ. CDR3: CASSQGGNTEAFF. For the CDR3, the DNA is TGTGCCAGCAGCCAAGGAGGGAACACTGAAGCTTTCTTT.

V and J are TRBV7-8 and TRBJ1-1, with 7 bases aligning to TRBD1. The CDR3 runs to 15 residues. The J segment lost 4 bases and the V segment lost 5 bases, leaving 10 bases of the junction unmatched. Germline V gene data show CDR1 as SGHVS and CDR2 as FQNEAQ. The DNA of the CDR3 is TGTGCCAGCAGCCAGAGACAGGGCGGGATCACTGAAGCTTTCTTT. Translation gives CASSQRQGGITEAFF. Full variable domain (remainder filled in from reference TRBV7-8 and TRBJ1-1): GAGVSQSPRYKVAKRGQDVALRCDPISGHVSLFWYQQALGQGPEFLTYFQNEAQLDKSGLPSDRFFAERPEGSVSTLKIQRTQQEDSAVYLCASSQRQGGITEAFFGQGTRLTVV.

CDR3 nucleotides: TGTGCCAGCAGCGCCCCTATCGCCACCAATGAGCAGTTCTTC. It encodes CASSAPIATNEQFF. V gene TRBV25-1 combines with J gene TRBJ2-1; D is undetermined. Per germline, CDR1 MGHDK and CDR2 SYGVNS. V dropped 6 bases and J dropped 6 bases, with 15 bases sitting between them. The length of the CDR3 is 14 residues. Full variable domain (rest looked up from reference TRBV25-1 and TRBJ2-1): EADIYQTPRYLVIGTGKKITLECSQTMGHDKMYWYQQDPGMELHLIHYSYGVNSTEKGDLSSESTVSRIRTEHFPLTLESARPSHTSQYLCASSAPIATNEQFFGPGTRLTVL.

The V and J genes are TRBV12-5 and TRBJ1-2, with D unclear. The ends were cut back, 1 base at V and 4 bases at J, with 13 bases in the middle. Germline lookup yields CDR1 LGHNT and CDR2 FRNRAP. CDR3 size: 15 residues. Written as DNA, the CDR3 is TGTGCTAGTGGTTTGGACGGCAGCCGGGGCTATGGCTACACCTTC. It encodes CASGLDGSRGYGYTF.

The chain couples TRBV30 to TRBJ2-7; the D gene is possibly TRBD2 (6 bases). V lost 3 bases and J lost 3, with 15 bases in between. Germline assignment: CDR1 GTSNPN and CDR2 SVGIG (reference sequence). The CDR3 sequence is 14 residues long. The CDR3 coding sequence is TGTGCCTGGAGCCGGGGGAACATCGGCTACGAGCAGTACTTC. Its protein is CAWSRGNIGYEQYF.

The genes are TRBV4-1 and TRBJ1-1, with D hard to call. Germline V gene data show CDR1 as MGHRA and CDR2 as YSYEKL. V gave up 6 bases and J gave up 5 bases, with 19 bases separating them. This CDR3 contains 15 residues. The chain's CDR3 is CASRTDLVSGTEAFF. The CDR3 DNA reads as TGCGCCAGCAGGACGGATCTCGTGAGCGGGACTGAAGCTTTCTTT.

V and J are TRBV19 and TRBJ2-1; possibly TRBD1 for D (5 bases). CDR1 LNHDA and CDR2 SQIVND come from the germline V gene (reference sequence). CDR3 length: 14 residues. The germline V and J ends were trimmed by 6 bases and 3 bases, with 12 bases remaining between them. In DNA form, the CDR3 reads TGTGCCAGTAGGCAGGGTAGCAACTACAATGAGCAGTTCTTC. Its protein product is CASRQGSNYNEQFF.

This clone was counted between two and nine times. V is TRBV4-1 and J is TRBJ1-1, with TRBD1 matching over 9 bases. V was clipped by 0 bases and J by 2 bases; unmatched bases: 4. In germline, CDR1 is MGHRA, CDR2 YSYEKL. This CDR3 spans 16 amino acids. In nucleotides, the CDR3 is TGCGCCAGCAGCCAAGATCGGGACAGGGAAAACACTGAAGCTTTCTTT. It translates to CASSQDRDRENTEAFF.

The genes are TRBV19 and TRBJ1-5; 10 bases are shared with TRBD1. Germline V gene sequence: CDR1 LNHDA, CDR2 SQIVND (reference sequence). Losses at the gene ends were 5 bases for V and 9 bases for J; bases not matched to a gene: 7. CDR3 length: 14 residues. CDR3 loop: CASSPGTGVGPQHF. The CDR3 DNA sequence: TGTGCCAGTAGTCCTGGGACAGGGGTAGGGCCCCAGCATTTT.

The CDR3 bases are TGTGCCAGCAGTAAGACGACAGGGGCGACCTACGAGCAGTACTTC. It translates to CASSKTTGATYEQYF. The V and J genes are TRBV6-2 or TRBV6-3 and TRBJ2-7, with TRBD1 matching over 8 bases. This CDR3 contains 15 residues. V dropped 5 bases and J dropped 2; count of bases not matched to a gene: 8. CDR1 MNHEY and CDR2 SVGEGT come from the germline V gene.

Only one count was recorded for this clone. This chain joins TRBV7-8 and TRBJ2-1; D possibly corresponds to TRBD1 (6 bases). Trimming removed 4 bases from V and 6 bases from J, with 13 bases in between. Germline CDR1 reads SGHVS; CDR2 reads FQNEAQ. CDR3 length equals 14 residues. CDR3 loop: CASSSGVRSNEQFF. The CDR3 DNA reads TGTGCCAGCAGCTCAGGGGTTCGGTCCAATGAGCAGTTCTTC.

The chain employs TRBV6-2 or TRBV6-3 and TRBJ1-5, with 9 bases lining up with TRBD1. The germline V gene encodes CDR1 MNHEY and CDR2 SVGEGT. V lost 0 bases to trimming and J lost 7 bases; unmatched junction nucleotides: 4. The CDR3 totals 15 residues. CDR3 DNA: TGTGCCAGCAGTTACTCTACAGGGGGCTGGCAGCCCCAGCATTTT. This sequence encodes CASSYSTGGWQPQHF.

On this clone: Other nucleotide sequences in the sample specify the same CDR3. The chain combines TRBV5-1 with TRBJ2-1; 9 positions agree with TRBD2. Trimming removed 0 bases from V and 5 bases from J; junction bases left unmatched: 6. The CDR3 spans 16 residues. The germline V gene has CDR1 SGHRS and CDR2 YFSETQ. The CDR3 DNA reads as TGCGCCAGCAGCTTGGGCTTGGCGGGGGGGAACAATGAGCAGTTCTTC. Encoded protein: CASSLGLAGGNNEQFF.